This T cell receptor (beta chain) was captured in a study of siplizumab effects on memory and regulatory T cells (dated by TCRdb to about 2019). Broadly, across the study: The study looked at the effect of siplizumab, an anti-CD2 antibody, on alloreactive T-cell subsets in allogeneic mixed lymphocyte reactions made from human PBMCs. Results and caveats for the whole study, not just this receptor: Siplizumab significantly lowered the cumulative frequency of alloreactive sequences that could be traced to unstimulated CD4+ memory T cells. Compared with memory T cells, unstimulated naive T cells appeared more diverse, and naive cells seemed to make a substantial contribution to the alloresponse. Among mappable alloreactive CD4+ clones, the Treg-derived fraction averaged around 70% with siplizumab versus 25% to 30% in control reactions. Sequences below about 10^-5 frequency were poorly captured, so only a minor fraction of alloreactive clones could be mapped to unstimulated subsets. No functional confirmation was obtained for the suppressive function of proliferating Tregs from siplizumab cultures. For roughly 80-95% of proliferating CD4+ or CD8+ clones, no naive or memory phenotype could be assigned.

Sorted unstimulated T cells and proliferating T cells recovered from mixed lymphocyte reactions were subjected to TCRbeta CDR3 sequencing. Fresh whole blood from around 11 HLA-typed healthy donors was used to isolate PBMCs. From the cysteine through the phenylalanine, the CDR3 covers 9 amino acids. Only the CDR3 DNA is retained, 27 bases long and in frame from the first base. V sheds 10 bases and J sheds 7 bases, leaving 5 bases between their ends. The germline V gene (reference sequence) gives CDR1 as MNHNY and CDR2 as SVGAGI. To prepare the library, the immunoSEQ multiplex PCR assay was applied. About 9.1 x 10^4 TCR templates per sample were assayed on the deep sequencing platform. Genomic DNA extracted from sorted T cells was used for TCRbeta CDR3 sequencing. On the study's bioinformatics: The R programming language was used for clonal analysis of the TCRbeta CDR3 data. Unstimulated samples were compared with post-reaction CFSE-low samples to define alloreactive CD4+ and CD8+ clones. By matching sequences to the repertoires of sorted unstimulated Treg and non-Treg cells, each alloreactive CD4+ clone was assigned a regulatory or non-regulatory origin. What TCRdb holds here is the immuneACCESS table cut down to in-frame rearrangements. Part of the clones is not present; checked against another copy, under half of the missing clones reflect an unresolved V gene, and the others are unexplained. V, J and clone size are those of that table, while D and trimming were read from the DNA. For this sample the table gives roughly 75,000 clones, of which roughly 93% were detected only once. The ten largest account for less than 5.5% of the sample.

As regards this clone: Its antigen is still unknown. No base-level quality is on record; no much larger clone is a single base apart.

Rearrangement joined TRBV6-6 to TRBJ1-5, with no confident D gene call. Sequencing input: CD8+ T cells sorted from blood. The source of this sequence is a human donor in good health. CDR3 reads: CATGQPQHF. In nucleotide form, the sequence is TGTGCCACCGGCCAGCCCCAGCATTTT.